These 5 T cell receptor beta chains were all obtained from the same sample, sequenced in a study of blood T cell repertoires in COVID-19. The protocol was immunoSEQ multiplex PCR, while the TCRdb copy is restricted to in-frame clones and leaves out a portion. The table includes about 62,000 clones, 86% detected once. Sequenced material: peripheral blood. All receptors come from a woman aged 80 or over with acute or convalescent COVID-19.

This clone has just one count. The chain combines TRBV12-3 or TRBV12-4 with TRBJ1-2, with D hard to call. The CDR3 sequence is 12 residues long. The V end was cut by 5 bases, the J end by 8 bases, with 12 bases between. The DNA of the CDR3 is TGTGCCAGCAGTCCCGTCCCCCGGGGCTACACCTTC. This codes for CASSPVPRGYTF.

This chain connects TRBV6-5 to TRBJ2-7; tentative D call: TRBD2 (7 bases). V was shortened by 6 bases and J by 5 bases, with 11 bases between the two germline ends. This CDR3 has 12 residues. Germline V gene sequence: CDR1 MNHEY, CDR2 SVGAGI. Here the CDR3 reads CASRRGADEQYF. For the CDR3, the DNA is TGTGCCAGCAGACGGGGGGCCGACGAGCAGTACTTC.

Here the CDR3 DNA reads TGTGCCAGCAGCCAACGTGACAGGTCAGGTGGCTACACCTTC. Protein sequence: CASSQRDRSGGYTF. The chain uses TRBV3-1 (or the pseudogene TRBV3-2) and TRBJ1-2, with D perhaps matching TRBD1 (6 bases). The CDR3 consists of 14 residues. Germline V gene data show CDR1 as LGHDT and CDR2 as YNNKEL (reference sequence). Trimming left V 2 bases short and J 7 bases short, with 14 bases between.

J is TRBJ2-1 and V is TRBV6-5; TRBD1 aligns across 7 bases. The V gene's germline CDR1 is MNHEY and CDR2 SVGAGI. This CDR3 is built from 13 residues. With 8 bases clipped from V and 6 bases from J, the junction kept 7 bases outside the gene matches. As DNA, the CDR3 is TGTGCCAGCGGAAGACAGGGATTCAATGAGCAGTTCTTC. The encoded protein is CASGRQGFNEQFF.

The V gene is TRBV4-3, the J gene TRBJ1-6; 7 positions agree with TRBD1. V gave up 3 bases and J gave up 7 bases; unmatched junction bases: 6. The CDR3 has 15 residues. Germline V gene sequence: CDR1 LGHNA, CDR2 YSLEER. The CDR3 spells CASSQTGPSNSPLHF. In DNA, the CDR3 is TGCGCCAGCAGCCAGACAGGGCCCTCAAATTCACCCCTCCACTTT.